This T cell receptor beta chain comes out of a study of shared clonotypes between healthy human individuals (dated by TCRdb to 2018 to 2021). About the full investigation: The cohort included a few men and two women between 18 and 49 years of age. Libraries were prepared and TCR repertoires were sequenced by different laboratories using diverse techniques, in order to increase sequencing depth and limit assay-specific biases. Leukapheresis yielded between about 0.85 and 10 billion PBMCs per donor. For each donor, three plates each were used for CD4 naive and CD4 memory, two plates were used for CD8 naive, and one plate was used for CD8 memory. To estimate repertoire size and how much clonotypes are shared between individuals, the study performed deep sequencing of blood TCR repertoires from a handful of healthy adults.

Healthy HIV-negative adults with no recently reported acute infections or vaccinations were included as donors. Every donor was a Caucasian adult residing in Nashville, Tennessee, USA. CD4+ T cells were enriched by magnetic negative selection; naive cells were then positively selected on CD45RA, and the negative fraction formed the memory subset. Blood was collected by leukapheresis, and PBMCs were isolated by Ficoll-Histopaque density gradient centrifugation and then cryopreserved in liquid nitrogen vapor phase. Analytical flow cytometry was used to check the purity and quantity of each magnetically sorted T cell population. Genomic DNA was isolated from every sorted fraction and measured by UV absorbance on a Nanodrop 2000c. Using the deep immunoSEQ assay, multiplex PCR amplified TCR CDR3 regions from genomic DNA. For each cell subset, the extracted genomic DNA was distributed evenly across all wells of several immunoSEQ 96-well plates, and each plate served as one replicate. For sorted subsets, 150 to 250 ng of genomic DNA, equivalent to roughly 33,000 T cell genomes, went into each replicate PCR. Purified libraries were measured with a Qubit 3.0 fluorometer, size-checked on a Bioanalyzer 2100, and measured again with the KAPA Library Quantification kit. Every immunoSEQ 96-well plate was sequenced on a separate single-read 150-cycle Illumina NextSeq 550 flow cell. On the authors' methods: Because only junctional sequences without quality scores were contained in the immunoSEQ output, filtering matching that applied to full-length reads could not be performed. Sequences were annotated with PyIR, a Python wrapper for IgBLAST v1.9, and V/J genes and CDR3 were assigned using IMGT germline references. Reads were filtered out if the reads had weak V/J assignments (E-value above 1e-6), no CDR3, stop codons, out-of-frame junctions, or ambiguous translated residues. A V3J clonotype was defined by an identical inferred V gene, J gene, and CDR3 amino acid sequence. The percentage overlap between two repertoires was calculated by dividing the number of shared unique clonotypes by the size of the smaller repertoire. Three approaches were used to assess repertoire richness: RTK rarefaction, the Chao1 estimator, and Recon v2.1 estimates of unobserved clonotypes. For all TCRbeta clonotypes obtained by the gDNA method from a few donors, generation probabilities were computed with OLGA. Entries here come from immuneACCESS through TCRdb and include only in-frame sequences with V and J called. Some clones fail to appear in such tables; in the studies checked, an unresolved V gene covers under half of the shortfall, and the cause of the remainder is unknown. That table gives V, J and clone size, and the DNA gave D and trimming. Here the sample has about 1.4 million clones; roughly 96% occur a single time. The top ten hold approximately 1% of the sample.

General findings and caveats noted by the study authors: Pairwise subsampling indicated that sequencing depth was expected to affect the degree of clonotype sharing among donors. Compared with non-shared clonotypes, clonotypes shared by all four sorted-subset donors had higher generation probabilities. Sampling was restricted to blood, and TCR repertoires in tissue are likely to differ from TCR repertoires in blood. About 4.5% of naive CD4, 3.5% of naive CD8, approximately 2% of memory CD4, and about 0.4% of memory CD8 clonotypes were shared across several donors. Larger estimated clonotype richness was generally found for naive subsets than for memory subsets. Even with the large sequencing depth, rarefaction of the sorted-subset datasets indicated that sequencing was incomplete. The genetic and exposure-history diversity represented was limited by the small number of donors.

A note on this clone: Its recognized antigen is unknown. Base qualities are not at hand, and no much larger clone is one base apart.

The CDR3 spans 16 residues, from the cysteine through the phenylalanine. Here the CDR3 DNA is all that survives: 48 bases in frame from base 1. A distance of 16 bases separates the germline ends of V and J, which lose 2 bases and 2 bases respectively. For CDR1 and CDR2, the germline V gene lists SGHDN and FVKESK. The rearrangement combines TRBV14 with TRBJ2-7, and TRBD1 may be the D gene, going by 6 matching bases. This TCR derives from a young man in good health. Material: naive CD4+ T cells sorted from blood. The intended sense of this specimen's cell subset or site label: CD45RA+ positively selected. The CDR3 protein: CASSQTRGLSAYEQYF. The sequence in DNA is TGTGCCAGCAGCCAAACCAGGGGTTTATCGGCCTACGAGCAGTACTTC.